This T cell receptor (beta chain) was sequenced for a study of blood T cell repertoires in COVID-19. Study in general: T cells, B-cell-depleted T cells, or PBMCs supplied cDNA or gDNA.

A Seattle source enrolled patients during active infection and followed them longitudinally. CDR3 length: 14 residues. Looked up from germline, CDR1 is SGHTS and CDR2 is YDEGEE. Trimming shortened V by 4 bases and J by 5 bases, and 13 bases separated the two germline ends. Only in-frame clones appear in the TCRdb table, and some are missing; sequencing was by immunoSEQ multiplex PCR. The sample has approximately 100,000 clones, 76% seen once. The clonotype originates from a man at least 80 years old with COVID-19, enrolled during active disease. The sequenced sample was peripheral blood. V usage is TRBV5-8 and J usage is TRBJ2-1; D is uncertain. CDR3 residues: CASSPRVGHNEQFF. The CDR3 DNA reads as TGTGCCAGCAGCCCCCGTGTGGGCCACAATGAGCAGTTCTTC.